Shown below are 22 T cell receptor beta chains from a single sample sequenced in a study of cytomegalovirus exposure and HLA in healthy donors. Some clones are missing from TCRdb's copy, which holds only in-frame ones; the method was immunoSEQ multiplex PCR. The data contain more than 95,000 clones, roughly nine tenths of them singletons. Material for sequencing was PBMCs. Receptors originate from a woman between 18 and 30 years old in good health and CMV-seronegative.

The chain has TRBV2 and TRBJ2-2; D perhaps matches TRBD2 (6 bases). CDR3 length: 14 residues. The V end lost 7 bases, the J end lost 7 bases, and 16 bases lay between the germline ends. Germline V gives CDR1 SNHLY, CDR2 FYNNEI. As DNA, the CDR3 is TGTGCCAGCACTATGGACGAGCGGGTCGGGGAGCTGTTTTTT. This codes for CASTMDERVGELFF.

The chain is built from TRBV27 and TRBJ1-1; weak D call: TRBD1 (5 bases). The V end lost 3 bases, the J end lost 5 bases, and 16 bases lay between the germline ends. Germline lookup yields CDR1 MNHEY and CDR2 SMNVEV (reference sequence). This CDR3 comprises 15 residues. The CDR3 region has the DNA TGTGCCAGCAGTTTGGTAAAAGGGGCGCGGACTGAAGCTTTCTTT. This codes for CASSLVKGARTEAFF.

This chain links TRBV27 with TRBJ2-2, with 9 bases aligning to TRBD2. The CDR3 runs to 16 residues. In germline, CDR1 is MNHEY, CDR2 SMNVEV (reference sequence). The V gene end was trimmed by 4 bases and the J gene end by 1 base; junction bases not matched to a gene: 4. CDR3 in DNA: TGTGCCAGCAGTTCAACTAGCGGGCTGAACACCGGGGAGCTGTTTTTT. It encodes CASSSTSGLNTGELFF.

In this sample, this clone turned up once. This chain joins TRBV18 and TRBJ1-1, with unresolved D. CDR3 length equals 15 residues. CDR1 is KGHSH, CDR2 LQKENI, per germline. The V gene lost 3 bases and the J gene lost 4 bases, with 15 bases spanning the gap. The CDR3 coding sequence is TGTGCCAGCTCACCCCGGTCCGGTGCTGCCACTGAAGCTTTCTTT. This sequence encodes CASSPRSGAATEAFF.

This clone was seen only once. The V gene is TRBV19, the J gene TRBJ1-6; perhaps TRBD1 as D (6 bases). From germline, CDR1 is LNHDA and CDR2 SQIVND (reference sequence). Trimming took 2 bases from V and 6 from J, leaving 14 bases between them. The CDR3 runs to 16 residues. The CDR3 DNA sequence: TGTGCCAGTAGTATATTCGGGGGGCTGAGTAATTCACCCCTCCACTTT. As protein: CASSIFGGLSNSPLHF.

As for this clone: Other DNA variants within this sample encode the same CDR3. This chain links TRBV18 with TRBJ1-2; D uncertain. V was shortened by 3 bases and J by 3 bases, with 5 bases between the two germline ends. The CDR3 totals 12 residues. Germline values: CDR1 KGHSH, CDR2 LQKENI. CDR3 nucleotides: TGTGCCAGCTCACCGCGGGACTATGGCTACACCTTC. Translation gives CASSPRDYGYTF. Full variable domain (missing parts from reference TRBV18 and TRBJ1-2): NAGVMQNPRHLVRRRGQEARLRCSPMKGHSHVYWYRQLPEEGLKFMVYLQKENIIDESGMPKERFSAEFPKEGPSILRIQQVVRGDSAAYFCASSPRDYGYTFGSGTRLTVV.

The chain employs TRBV18 and TRBJ1-2, with a tentative D call TRBD1 (5 bases). The CDR3 loop spans 14 amino acids. The V end was cut by 3 bases, the J end by 6 bases, with 14 bases between. Per germline, CDR1 KGHSH and CDR2 LQKENI. As DNA, the CDR3 is TGTGCCAGCTCACCGCGCGGGACTGGAGATGGCTACACCTTC. Translating it yields CASSPRGTGDGYTF.

The chain employs TRBV27 and TRBJ2-1, with D tentatively TRBD1 (5 bases). Germline V gene sequence: CDR1 MNHEY, CDR2 SMNVEV (reference sequence). This CDR3 is built from 16 residues. V lost 4 bases and J lost 6, with 19 bases in between. The CDR3 is CASSSRLGQVSNEQFF. The CDR3 bases are TGTGCCAGCAGTTCCCGGTTGGGGCAGGTCTCCAATGAGCAGTTCTTC.

The sample holds a few counts of this clone. The chain links TRBV6-1 to TRBJ2-3; TRBD2 matches 8 bases. This CDR3 is built from 15 residues. After removal of 8 bases from V and 2 bases from J, the junction contained 9 bases not matched to a gene. Germline V gene data show CDR1 as MNHNS and CDR2 as SASEGT. In DNA form, the CDR3 reads TGTGCCAGCGGGGCAATAGCGGGGACCACAGATACGCAGTATTTT. It is translated as CASGAIAGTTDTQYF.

This CDR3 is CASSSIASAYNEQFF. In DNA form, the CDR3 reads TGTGCCAGCAGTTCTATCGCTAGCGCCTACAATGAGCAGTTCTTC. The chain joins TRBV28 to TRBJ2-1; weak D call: TRBD2 (6 bases). Trimming took 4 bases from V and 2 from J, leaving 12 bases between them. Germline values: CDR1 MDHEN, CDR2 SYDVKM. The CDR3 has 15 amino acids.

This chain links TRBV2 with TRBJ2-5; 8 bases line up with TRBD2. Trimming at V came to 8 bases and at J to 1 base, leaving 12 bases not matched to a gene. CDR3 length equals 16 residues. In germline, CDR1 is SNHLY, CDR2 FYNNEI. The CDR3 region has the DNA TGTGCCAGCGGATTTGGGAGCGGGGGAATCCAAGAGACCCAGTACTTC. Protein product: CASGFGSGGIQETQYF.

Only one count was recorded for this clone. The genes are TRBV30 and TRBJ1-1; D is unclear. The germline V gene encodes CDR1 GTSNPN and CDR2 SVGIG (reference sequence). This CDR3 is built from 14 residues. Trimming cost V 0 bases and J 0 bases, with 8 bases left between them. The CDR3 protein is CAWSVREMNTEAFF. The CDR3 bases are TGTGCCTGGAGTGTACGGGAGATGAACACTGAAGCTTTCTTT.

The chain joins TRBV6-5 to TRBJ1-2; D is possibly TRBD1 (5 bases). The CDR3 spans 13 residues. Germline V gene data show CDR1 as MNHEY and CDR2 as SVGAGI. The CDR3 region has the DNA TGTGCGAGCGCGGACACAGTCGGTTGGGGCTACACCTTC. It translates to CASADTVGWGYTF.

The CDR3 is CASSLGTSGNTDTQYF. CDR3 DNA: TGTGCCAGCAGCTTGGGGACTAGCGGCAACACAGATACGCAGTATTTT. This chain uses TRBV7-2 with TRBJ2-3; TRBD2 matches 11 bases. In germline, CDR1 is SGHTA, CDR2 FQGNSA. This CDR3 region has 16 residues. J lost 2 bases, V lost 3 bases, and 4 bases had no gene match.

The chain carries TRBV28 and TRBJ2-7, with D perhaps matching TRBD1 (6 bases). V lost 8 bases and J lost 0, with 11 bases in between. The CDR3 runs 13 residues. The germline gives CDR1 MDHEN, CDR2 SYDVKM. Written as DNA, the CDR3 is TGTGCCAGCCGAACAGGGAGCTCCTACGAGCAGTACGTC. This gives the protein CASRTGSSYEQYV.

V usage is TRBV6-4 and J usage is TRBJ2-1; 9 bases align to TRBD2. This CDR3 is built from 15 residues. CDR1 MRHNA and CDR2 SNTAGT come from the germline V gene. With 4 bases clipped from V and 10 bases from J, the junction kept 11 bases outside the gene matches. For the CDR3, the DNA is TGTGCCAGCAGTGGGGGTCCTAGCGGGGCGGAGGAGCAGTTCTTC. It is translated as CASSGGPSGAEEQFF.

The chain links TRBV4-3 to TRBJ1-4; 7 bases align to TRBD1. This CDR3 contains 15 residues. J lost 8 bases, V lost 4 bases, and 10 bases had no gene match. The V gene's germline CDR1 is LGHNA and CDR2 YSLEER. The DNA of the CDR3 is TGCGCCAGCAGCCGACAGGGTTTGGTACCAGAAAAACTGTTTTTT. This gives the protein CASSRQGLVPEKLFF.

This clone was picked up one time. The chain combines TRBV6-5 with TRBJ1-2; the D gene is possibly TRBD1 (5 bases). The CDR3 loop spans 14 amino acids. V lost 7 bases and J 1 base, leaving 13 bases between the germline ends. CDR1 is MNHEY, CDR2 SVGAGI, per germline. The chain's CDR3 is CASNPSGGNYGYTF. The DNA of the CDR3 is TGTGCCAGCAACCCATCGGGGGGTAACTATGGCTACACCTTC.

The chain uses TRBV4-3 and TRBJ1-4, with 11 nucleotides matching TRBD1. Losses at the gene ends were 4 bases for V and 8 bases for J; bases not matched to a gene: 6. Germline V gene sequence: CDR1 LGHNA, CDR2 YSLEER. CDR3 length: 15 amino acids. The CDR3 sequence: CASSPRGTGGEKLFF. CDR3 nucleotides: TGCGCCAGCAGCCCCCGGGGGACAGGGGGAGAAAAACTGTTTTTT.

The CDR3 loop is CASSGAGTAGDIQYF. The CDR3 DNA reads as TGCGCCAGCAGCGGAGCCGGGACTGCCGGTGACATTCAGTACTTC. This chain uses TRBV5-1 with TRBJ2-4, with a tentative D call TRBD2 (6 bases). The V gene's germline CDR1 is SGHRS and CDR2 YFSETQ. This CDR3 has 15 amino acids. Trimming removed 4 bases at V and 8 bases at J, with 19 bases between.

The V gene is TRBV25-1, the J gene TRBJ1-2; no definite D call. The CDR3 spans 15 residues. The V and J ends lost 1 base and 1 base respectively, with 10 bases between them. Per germline, CDR1 MGHDK and CDR2 SYGVNS. The CDR3 sequence: CASSESPDFNYGYTF. In nucleotides, the CDR3 is TGTGCCAGCAGTGAATCTCCCGACTTTAACTATGGCTACACCTTC.

The gene calls are TRBV19 and TRBJ1-6; D is perhaps TRBD1 (6 bases). Germline-derived CDR1 and CDR2 are LNHDA and SQIVND (reference sequence). The CDR3 consists of 14 residues. V lost 8 bases and J 8 bases, leaving 16 bases between the germline ends. The CDR3 region is CASGWGGQDSPLHF. The DNA of the CDR3 is TGTGCCAGTGGATGGGGGGGGCAGGATTCACCCCTCCACTTT.